These 16 T cell receptor beta chains were sequenced from one sample in a study of blood T cell repertoires in COVID-19 (TCRdb year 2020). Library construction relied on the immunoSEQ multiplex PCR assay. The table was pulled from immuneACCESS by TCRdb, which kept in-frame rearrangements only. Such tables lose some clones; where checked, under half of the loss comes from unresolved V genes, and the rest has no known cause. The sample table contains approximately 210,000 clones; only one count was recorded for 80% to 85% of them. Around 10% of the sample is held by the ten biggest clonotypes. Source material: PBMCs or T cells enriched from blood (not recorded which). These TCRs come from a woman aged 45-60 years with acute COVID-19.

Only one count was recorded for this clone. The V and J genes are TRBV19 and TRBJ1-2, with 10 nucleotides matching TRBD1. The CDR3 is 16 residues long. V was pared by 1 base and J by 6 bases, with 8 bases of the junction left unmatched. In germline, CDR1 is LNHDA, CDR2 SQIVND (reference sequence). The CDR3 nucleotides read TGTGCCAGTAGTATAGTTGGGGGACAGGGGCTACATGGCTACACCTTC. This sequence encodes CASSIVGGQGLHGYTF. Filled out from reference TRBV19 and TRBJ1-2, the complete variable domain reads DGGITQSPKYLFRKEGQNVTLSCEQNLNHDAMYWYRQDPGQGLRLIYYSQIVNDFQKGDIAEGYSVSREKKESFPLTVTSAQKNPTAFYLCASSIVGGQGLHGYTFGSGTRLTVV.

The gene calls are TRBV4-2 and TRBJ2-2; the match to TRBD2 covers 14 bases. With V trimmed by 3 bases and J by 6 bases, 9 bases remained unmatched. The CDR3 runs to 18 residues. Germline V lookup: CDR1 LGHNA, CDR2 YNFKEQ. CDR3 residues: CASSQKTSGRDGAGELFF. CDR3 DNA: TGTGCCAGCAGCCAGAAGACTAGCGGGAGGGACGGGGCCGGGGAGCTGTTTTTT.

The CDR3 DNA sequence: TGTGCCAGCAACACAGTACAGGGCCCTTATGGCTACACCTTC. Translating gives CASNTVQGPYGYTF. V is TRBV19 and J is TRBJ1-2; D perhaps matches TRBD1 (6 bases). The germline V gene encodes CDR1 LNHDA and CDR2 SQIVND (reference sequence). The germline V and J ends were trimmed by 9 bases and 5 bases, with 19 bases remaining between them. CDR3 size: 14 residues.

This clone appeared once. V is TRBV10-3 and J is TRBJ1-4; 7 nucleotides agree with TRBD1. Germline CDR1 ENHRY, CDR2 SYGVKD. V lost 2 bases, J lost 3 bases, and 3 bases stayed unmatched. This CDR3 spans 15 amino acids. In DNA, the CDR3 is TGTGCCATCAGTGAGACAGGGGAGGCTAATGAAAAACTGTTTTTT. This gives the protein CAISETGEANEKLFF.

This rearrangement joins TRBV1 to TRBJ2-7; no DNA check was done on the table's D call, TRBD2. TRBV1 is listed as a pseudogene. This CDR3 is built from 18 residues. CDR3 sequence (DNA): TGCACCAGCAGCCAAGATCTTAGTAGACTCATCGATTTATACGAGCAGTACTTC. Amino acids: CTSSQDLSRLIDLYEQYF.

The chain recombines TRBV20-1 with TRBJ2-1; 8 bases are shared with TRBD2. Germline values: CDR1 DFQATT, CDR2 SNEGSKA (reference sequence). The CDR3 loop spans 15 amino acids. With 3 bases clipped from V and 9 bases from J, the junction kept 13 bases outside the gene matches. The CDR3 loop is CSASSRGGGSSEQFF. The CDR3 DNA reads TGCAGTGCTAGTAGTCGGGGGGGCGGATCCAGTGAGCAGTTCTTC.

V gene TRBV18 combines with J gene TRBJ1-4; the match to TRBD1 covers 7 bases. With V trimmed by 3 bases and J by 6 bases, 7 bases remained unmatched. The CDR3 length is 15 residues. Germline loops: CDR1 KGHSH, CDR2 LQKENI. The CDR3 sequence is CASSPQTGLYEKLFF. CDR3 coding DNA: TGTGCCAGCTCACCCCAGACAGGGCTTTATGAAAAACTGTTTTTT.

This rearrangement joins TRBV27 to TRBJ2-1; tentatively, D is TRBD2 (6 bases). The V gene's germline CDR1 is MNHEY and CDR2 SMNVEV (reference sequence). The CDR3 is 15 residues long. With 5 bases removed from V and 0 bases from J, the gap between germline ends came to 11 bases. CDR3 region: CASSLGGSSYNEQFF. The CDR3 DNA follows: TGTGCCAGCAGTCTTGGGGGGTCCTCCTACAATGAGCAGTTCTTC.

The V gene is TRBV19, the J gene TRBJ2-3, with TRBD2 matching over 11 bases. Germline V CDR1 and CDR2: LNHDA, SQIVND (reference sequence). Trimming at V came to 1 base and at J to 0 bases, leaving 6 bases not matched to a gene. CDR3 length: 18 amino acids. The CDR3: CASSIGLAGGMSTDTQYF. The CDR3 DNA reads TGTGCCAGTAGTATAGGGCTAGCGGGAGGTATGAGCACAGATACGCAGTATTTT.

The chain links TRBV2 to TRBJ1-2; D is unresolved. V lost 6 bases and J 3 bases, leaving 11 bases between the germline ends. Germline V gives CDR1 SNHLY, CDR2 FYNNEI. CDR3 length: 13 residues. The CDR3: CASRIGEDYGYTF. The CDR3 bases are TGTGCCAGCAGGATTGGCGAGGACTATGGCTACACCTTC.

The rearrangement links TRBV18 to TRBJ2-5, with 9 nucleotides matching TRBD1. This CDR3 has 15 residues. V shed 3 bases, J shed 5 bases, and the junction held 7 bases outside the gene matches. Per germline, CDR1 KGHSH and CDR2 LQKENI. The CDR3 nucleotides read TGTGCCAGCTCACCCGAGACAGGGGGTCGGGAGACCCAGTACTTC. This encodes CASSPETGGRETQYF.

The chain combines TRBV27 with TRBJ1-3; D is uncertain. Germline loops: CDR1 MNHEY, CDR2 SMNVEV (reference sequence). V dropped 5 bases and J dropped 0 bases, with 8 bases sitting between them. The CDR3 contains 14 residues. The CDR3: CASSQASSGNTIYF. The DNA for the CDR3 is TGTGCCAGCAGTCAGGCAAGCTCTGGAAACACCATATATTTT.

This clone has more than one count but fewer than ten. V and J are TRBV5-6 and TRBJ2-1; TRBD1 matches 9 bases. This CDR3 contains 17 residues. Germline V gene sequence: CDR1 SGHDT, CDR2 YYEEEE. Germline trimming cut 4 bases from V and 1 base from J; bases unmatched to any gene: 9. The CDR3 spells CASSAGPGQGSYNEQFF. In DNA, the CDR3 is TGTGCCAGCAGCGCCGGTCCGGGACAGGGATCCTACAATGAGCAGTTCTTC.

The rearrangement joins TRBV28 to TRBJ2-7, with D uncertain. The CDR3 extends over 15 amino acids. The V end was cut by 3 bases, the J end by 1 base, with 13 bases between. Germline lookup yields CDR1 MDHEN and CDR2 SYDVKM. CDR3 nucleotide sequence: TGTGCCAGCAGTTTGTCGCGGCCGCCGTCCTACGAGCAGTACTTC. Amino acid sequence: CASSLSRPPSYEQYF.

The chain carries TRBV7-2 and TRBJ2-3; tentative D call: TRBD2 (6 bases). Germline values: CDR1 SGHTA, CDR2 FQGNSA. The V end lost 3 bases, the J end lost 0 bases, and 13 bases lay between the germline ends. The CDR3 runs to 16 residues. CDR3 protein: CASSFSASASTDTQYF. The CDR3 DNA is TGTGCCAGCAGCTTCTCCGCTAGCGCGAGCACAGATACGCAGTATTTT.

The J gene is TRBJ2-3, the V gene TRBV7-9; TRBD2 matches at 11 bases. The CDR3 consists of 17 residues. V lost 3 bases and J lost 2; bases outside the gene matches: 7. The V gene's germline CDR1 is SEHNR and CDR2 FQNEAQ (reference sequence). Here the CDR3 DNA reads TGTGCCAGCAGCTTGGATACACTAGCGGGAGACACAGATACGCAGTATTTT. This codes for CASSLDTLAGDTDTQYF.